Below are 15 T cell receptor beta chains sequenced from a single sample in a study of identical twins. One entry per CDR3 protein results from TCRdb running MiXCR on the 5' RACE reads. The sample shows about 250,000 distinct CDR3 sequences, over 13% of them seen only once. Material for sequencing was memory (CD45RO+) T cells sorted from blood. The receptor source for this set is a woman under 30 in good health.

This clonotype was seen only a few times. CDR3 sequence reads: CASSQDPRDYEQFF. The CDR3 bases are TGTGCCAGCAGCCAAGATCCCAGGGACTATGAGCAGTTCTTC. The V and J genes are TRBV4-2 and TRBJ2-1, with TRBD2 as a possible D gene (6 bases). Per germline, CDR1 LGHNA and CDR2 YNFKEQ. Trimming took 0 bases from V and 8 from J, leaving 11 bases between them. This CDR3 contains 14 residues.

A remark on this clonotype: Given a much more abundant clone one base away, this may be a read error. The chain joins TRBV3-1 to TRBJ2-1; D gene ambiguous. Per germline, CDR1 LGHDT and CDR2 YNNKEL (reference sequence). The CDR3 loop spans 16 amino acids. The V end was cut by 5 bases, the J end by 0 bases, with 14 bases between. CDR3 region: CASSFGILLSYNEQFF. The CDR3 coding sequence is TGTGCCAGCAGCTTTGGAATACTGCTCTCCTACAATGAGCAGTTCTTC.

This clonotype was seen only a few times. This sequence joins TRBV2 and TRBJ2-1; 10 bases map to TRBD2. The junction had 5 bases not matched to a gene; V was cut back by 1 base and J by 5 bases. The V gene's germline CDR1 is SNHLY and CDR2 FYNNEI. CDR3 size: 16 residues. CDR3 protein: CASSEGGTSADNEQFF. The CDR3 DNA reads TGTGCCAGCAGTGAAGGGGGGACTAGCGCAGACAATGAGCAGTTCTTC. The full variable domain, its missing parts supplied by reference TRBV2 and TRBJ2-1, is EPEVTQTPSHQVTQMGQEVILRCVPISNHLYFYWYRQILGQKVEFLVSFYNNEISEKSEIFDDQFSVERPDGSNFTLKIRSTKLEDSAMYFCASSEGGTSADNEQFFGPGTRLTVL.

In this sample, this clonotype turned up a few times. The chain employs TRBV6-5 and TRBJ2-3; D is ambiguous. The germline gives CDR1 MNHEY, CDR2 SVGAGI. V was trimmed by 0 bases and J by 0 bases, leaving 13 bases between them. This CDR3 is built from 17 residues. The CDR3: CASSYSTRSGSTDTQYF. DNA of the CDR3: TGTGCCAGCAGTTACTCGACGAGGTCGGGTAGCACAGATACGCAGTATTTT.

The chain carries TRBV7-9 and TRBJ2-5; TRBD2 matches at 7 bases. Looked up from germline, CDR1 is SEHNR and CDR2 is FQNEAQ (reference sequence). The CDR3 totals 15 residues. The J segment lost 3 bases and the V segment lost 5 bases, leaving 9 bases of the junction unmatched. CDR3 sequence (DNA): TGTGCCAGCAGCGTATGGCCTAGCGGCAAAGAGACCCAGTACTTC. It specifies CASSVWPSGKETQYF.

In its sample, this clonotype was seen a few times. V is TRBV9 and J is TRBJ2-7; D is perhaps TRBD2 (6 bases). This CDR3 has 14 residues. In germline, CDR1 is SGDLS, CDR2 YYNGEE. Trimming removed 0 bases from V and 0 bases from J, with 7 bases in between. The CDR3: CASSVDGSSYEQYF. The DNA of the CDR3 is TGTGCCAGCAGCGTAGACGGGAGCTCCTACGAGCAGTACTTC.

The chain combines TRBV7-2 with TRBJ2-3, with TRBD1 as a possible D gene (5 bases). The CDR3 has 16 residues. V was clipped by 1 base and J by 3 bases, with 14 bases between them. CDR1 and CDR2 (germline): SGHTA, FQGNSA. The CDR3 is CASSLGGRSRTDTQYF. CDR3 bases: TGTGCCAGCAGCTTAGGGGGCAGGTCGAGGACAGATACGCAGTATTTT.

The sample holds a few counts of this clonotype. J is TRBJ1-2 and V is TRBV9, with a weak D call TRBD1 (5 bases). Germline V gene data show CDR1 as SGDLS and CDR2 as YYNGEE. The CDR3 spans 15 residues. V lost 0 bases and J lost 4, with 13 bases in between. CDR3 sequence: CASSVGAKGVYGYTF. DNA of the CDR3: TGTGCCAGCAGCGTAGGGGCAAAAGGGGTCTATGGCTACACCTTC.

This clonotype was seen more than once but under ten times. The chain is built from TRBV20-1 and TRBJ2-7, with 11 bases matching TRBD2. CDR1 and CDR2 from the germline V gene are DFQATT and SNEGSKA (reference sequence). The CDR3 runs 14 residues. With 0 bases clipped from V and 6 bases from J, the junction kept 4 bases outside the gene matches. In DNA form, the CDR3 reads TGCAGTGCTAGAGATCATAGCGGGGGGGTCGAGCAGTACTTC. Translation: CSARDHSGGVEQYF.

The rearrangement uses TRBV3-1 and TRBJ2-7, with 8 bases lining up with TRBD1. The V gene's germline CDR1 is LGHDT and CDR2 YNNKEL (reference sequence). This CDR3 has 15 amino acids. J was trimmed by 2 bases and V by 1 base; bases with no gene match: 4. The CDR3 is CASSQGDRITYEQYF. The CDR3 DNA sequence: TGTGCCAGCAGCCAAGGGGACAGGATAACCTACGAGCAGTACTTC.

This rearrangement joins TRBV5-5 to TRBJ1-2, with a weak D call TRBD1 (5 bases). Germline V gene sequence: CDR1 SGHKS, CDR2 YYEKEE (reference sequence). This CDR3 region has 15 residues. V was clipped by 0 bases and J by 6 bases, with 15 bases between them. This chain's CDR3 is CASSLDLSGIDGYTF. CDR3 DNA sequence: TGTGCCAGCAGCTTGGATCTATCAGGGATTGATGGCTACACCTTC.

In this sample, this clonotype turned up once. This chain uses TRBV6-2 or TRBV6-3 with TRBJ2-3; 10 bases are a match to TRBD2. Germline lookup yields CDR1 MNHEY and CDR2 SVGEGT. With 7 bases clipped from V and 5 bases from J, the junction kept 6 bases outside the gene matches. CDR3 length equals 14 residues. This chain's CDR3 is CASTRTSGIDTQYF. As DNA, the CDR3 is TGTGCCAGCACTCGGACTAGCGGAATAGATACGCAGTATTTT.

There are many counts of this clonotype. The chain combines TRBV27 with TRBJ2-7; the match to TRBD2 covers 13 bases. With V trimmed by 4 bases and J by 6 bases, 3 bases remained unmatched. Germline V gene sequence: CDR1 MNHEY, CDR2 SMNVEV (reference sequence). The CDR3 runs to 14 residues. CDR3 in amino acids: CASSSRTSGGEQYF. In DNA form, the CDR3 reads TGTGCCAGCAGTTCCCGGACTAGCGGGGGCGAGCAGTACTTC.

The chain is built from TRBV20-1 and TRBJ2-2; no reliable D call. Germline-derived CDR1 and CDR2 are DFQATT and SNEGSKA (reference sequence). The CDR3 sequence is 14 residues long. Trimming pared 5 bases from V and 1 base from J, leaving 11 bases between. The CDR3 DNA is TGCAGTGCTCCAGGAAATAAGAACACCGGGGAGCTGTTTTTT. This translates into CSAPGNKNTGELFF.

The V and J genes are TRBV7-8 and TRBJ1-1; possibly TRBD1 for D (5 bases). V shed 6 bases and J shed 3 bases, with 17 bases lying between them. The CDR3 contains 15 residues. CDR1 and CDR2 (germline): SGHVS, FQNEAQ. CDR3 residues: CASSQGRVGDTEAFF. The CDR3 bases are TGTGCCAGCAGTCAGGGCAGGGTTGGGGACACTGAAGCTTTCTTT.